This T cell receptor (beta chain) was captured by sequencing in a study of cytomegalovirus exposure and HLA in healthy donors. It was with 60 Vbeta and 13 Jbeta primers that the PCR ran. Clones were read by immunoSEQ multiplex PCR, and TCRdb kept only the in-frame ones, dropping some. The sample lists 180,000 or so clones, 80% seen once, with roughly 2% in the top ten. Germline CDR1 reads MNHEY; CDR2 reads SVGAGI. V lost 6 bases to trimming and J lost 4 bases; unmatched junction nucleotides: 8. The CDR3 runs 14 residues. Sequencing input: PBMCs. V and J are TRBV6-5 and TRBJ1-2, with TRBD1 identical over 7 bases. The source is a woman in her twenties or thirties in good health and CMV-seronegative. Written as DNA, the CDR3 is TGTGCCAGCAGCGATAGGGGGCCGAGCTATGGCTACACCTTC. The encoded protein is CASSDRGPSYGYTF.